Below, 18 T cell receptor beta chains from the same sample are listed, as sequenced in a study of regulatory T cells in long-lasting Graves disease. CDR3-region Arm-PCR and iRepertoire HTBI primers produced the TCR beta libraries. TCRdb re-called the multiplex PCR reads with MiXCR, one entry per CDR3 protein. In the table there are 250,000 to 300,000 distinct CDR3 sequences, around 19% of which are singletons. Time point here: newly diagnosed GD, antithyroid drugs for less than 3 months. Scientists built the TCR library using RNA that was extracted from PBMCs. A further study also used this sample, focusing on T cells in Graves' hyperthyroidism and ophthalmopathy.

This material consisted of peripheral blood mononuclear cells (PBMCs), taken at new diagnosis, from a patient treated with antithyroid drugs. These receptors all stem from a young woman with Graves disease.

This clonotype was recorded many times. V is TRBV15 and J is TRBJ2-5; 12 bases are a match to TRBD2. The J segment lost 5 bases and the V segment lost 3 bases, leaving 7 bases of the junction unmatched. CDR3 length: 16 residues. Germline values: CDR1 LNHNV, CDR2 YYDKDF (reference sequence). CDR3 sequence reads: CATSSRTSGVWETQYF. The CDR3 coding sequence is TGTGCCACCAGCAGTAGGACTAGCGGGGTATGGGAGACCCAGTACTTC.

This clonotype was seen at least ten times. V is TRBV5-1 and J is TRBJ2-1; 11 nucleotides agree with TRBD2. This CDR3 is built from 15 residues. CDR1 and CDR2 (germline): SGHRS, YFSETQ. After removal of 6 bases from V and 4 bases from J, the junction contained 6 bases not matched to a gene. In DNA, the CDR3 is TGCGCCAGCACCGTACTAGCGGGGGATTACAATGAGCAGTTCTTC. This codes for CASTVLAGDYNEQFF.

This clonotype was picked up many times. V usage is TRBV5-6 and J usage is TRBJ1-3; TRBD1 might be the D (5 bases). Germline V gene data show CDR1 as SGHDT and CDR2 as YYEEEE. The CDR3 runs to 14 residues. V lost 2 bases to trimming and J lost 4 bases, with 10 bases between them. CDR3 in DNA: TGTGCCAGCAGCTTCATTGACAGAGGAAACACCATATATTTT. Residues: CASSFIDRGNTIYF. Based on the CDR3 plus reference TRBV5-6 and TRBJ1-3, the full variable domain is DAGVTQSPTHLIKTRGQQVTLRCSPKSGHDTVSWYQQALGQGPQFIFQYYEEEERQRGNFPDRFSGHQFPNYSSELNVNALLLGDSALYLCASSFIDRGNTIYFGEGSWLTVV.

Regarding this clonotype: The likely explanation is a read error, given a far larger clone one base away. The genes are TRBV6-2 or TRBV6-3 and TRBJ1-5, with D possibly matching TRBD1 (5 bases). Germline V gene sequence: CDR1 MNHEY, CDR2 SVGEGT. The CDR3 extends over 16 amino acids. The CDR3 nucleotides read TGTGCCAGCAGTTACTCGTATTGGGACCTCAATCGGCCCCAGCATTTT. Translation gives CASSYSYWDLNRPQHF.

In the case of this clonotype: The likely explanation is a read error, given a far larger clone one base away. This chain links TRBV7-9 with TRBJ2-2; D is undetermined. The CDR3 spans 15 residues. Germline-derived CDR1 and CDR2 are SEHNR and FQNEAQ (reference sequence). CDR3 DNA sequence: TGTACCAGCAGCTTGGGCTCCTTTGGGTCAGGAGTGCTGTTTTTT. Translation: CTSSLGSFGSGVLFF.

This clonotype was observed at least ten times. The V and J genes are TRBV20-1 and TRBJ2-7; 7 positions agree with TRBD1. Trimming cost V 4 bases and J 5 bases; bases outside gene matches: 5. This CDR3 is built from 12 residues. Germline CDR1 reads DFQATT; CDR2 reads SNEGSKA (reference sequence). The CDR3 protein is CSANLGQDEQYF. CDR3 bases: TGCAGTGCTAACCTAGGACAGGACGAGCAGTACTTC.

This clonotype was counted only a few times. The chain's CDR3 is CASSDTSGGFNEQFF. The DNA of the CDR3 is TGCGCCAGCAGCGATACTAGCGGGGGATTCAATGAGCAGTTCTTC. The chain carries TRBV10-1 and TRBJ2-1; TRBD2 aligns across 11 bases. Germline CDR1 WNHNN, CDR2 SYGVQD (reference sequence). The trim removed 6 bases at V and 6 bases at J, leaving 7 bases unmatched. CDR3 length: 15 residues.

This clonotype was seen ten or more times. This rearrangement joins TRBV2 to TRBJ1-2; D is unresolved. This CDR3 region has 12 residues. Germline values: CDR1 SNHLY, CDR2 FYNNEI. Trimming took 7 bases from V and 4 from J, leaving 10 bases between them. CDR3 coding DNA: TGTGCCAGCACCCTCGGGTTCTATGGCTACACCTTC. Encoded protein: CASTLGFYGYTF.

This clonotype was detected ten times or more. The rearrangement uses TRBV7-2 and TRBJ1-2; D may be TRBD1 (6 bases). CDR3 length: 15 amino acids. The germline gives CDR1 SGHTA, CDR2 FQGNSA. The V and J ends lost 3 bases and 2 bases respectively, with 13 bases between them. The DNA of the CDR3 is TGTGCCAGCAGCTTGGGGGGGGGGGCCAACTATGGCTACACCTTC. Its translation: CASSLGGGANYGYTF.

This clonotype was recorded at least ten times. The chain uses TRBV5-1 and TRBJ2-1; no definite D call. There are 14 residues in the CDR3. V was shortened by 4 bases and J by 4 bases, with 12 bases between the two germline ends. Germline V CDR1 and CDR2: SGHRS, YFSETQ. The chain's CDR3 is CASSEDPMYNEQFF. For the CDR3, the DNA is TGCGCCAGCAGCGAGGACCCAATGTACAATGAGCAGTTCTTC.

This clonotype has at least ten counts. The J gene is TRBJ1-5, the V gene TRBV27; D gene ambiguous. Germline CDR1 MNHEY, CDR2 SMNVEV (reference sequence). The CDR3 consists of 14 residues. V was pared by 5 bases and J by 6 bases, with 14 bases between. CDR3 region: CASSLRQGVQPQHF. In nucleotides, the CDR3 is TGTGCCAGCAGTCTTAGACAAGGAGTTCAGCCCCAGCATTTT.

CDR3 sequence: CASSELGQDTPNYGYTF. The CDR3 DNA sequence: TGTGCCAGCAGTGAATTGGGACAGGACACTCCTAACTATGGCTACACCTTC. This chain uses TRBV25-1 with TRBJ1-2; 8 bases fit TRBD1. The CDR3 is 17 amino acids. Germline trimming cut 1 base from V and 0 bases from J; bases unmatched to any gene: 7. Germline V gene sequence: CDR1 MGHDK, CDR2 SYGVNS.

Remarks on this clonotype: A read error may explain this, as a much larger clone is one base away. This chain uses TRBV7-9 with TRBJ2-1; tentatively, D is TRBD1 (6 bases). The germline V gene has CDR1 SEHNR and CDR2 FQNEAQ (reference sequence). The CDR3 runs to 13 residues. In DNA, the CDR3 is TGTGCCAGCAGCTTACAGGGGAACGATGAGCAGCTCTTC. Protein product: CASSLQGNDEQLF.

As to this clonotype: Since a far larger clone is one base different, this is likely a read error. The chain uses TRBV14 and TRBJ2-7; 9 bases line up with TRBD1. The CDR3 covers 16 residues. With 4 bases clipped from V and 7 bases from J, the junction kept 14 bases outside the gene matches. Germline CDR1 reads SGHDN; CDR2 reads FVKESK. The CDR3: CASSLGTGRRYNEQYF. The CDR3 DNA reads TGTGCCAGCAGCCTTGGGACAGGGCGTAGGTACAATGAGCAGTACTTC. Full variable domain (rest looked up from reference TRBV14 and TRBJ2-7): EAGVTQFPSHSVIEKGQTVTLRCDPISGHDNLYWYRRVMGKEIKFLLHFVKESKQDESGMPNNRFLAERTGGTYSTLKVQPAELEDSGVYFCASSLGTGRRYNEQYFGPGTRLTVT.

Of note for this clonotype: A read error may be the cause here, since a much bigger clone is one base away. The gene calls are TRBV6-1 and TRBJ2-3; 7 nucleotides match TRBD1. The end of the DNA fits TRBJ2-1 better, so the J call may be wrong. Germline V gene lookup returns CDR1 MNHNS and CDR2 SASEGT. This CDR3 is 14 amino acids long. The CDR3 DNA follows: TGTGCCAGCAGTGCGGGGACAGTTTACAGTGAGCAGTTCTTC. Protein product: CASSAGTVYSEQFF.

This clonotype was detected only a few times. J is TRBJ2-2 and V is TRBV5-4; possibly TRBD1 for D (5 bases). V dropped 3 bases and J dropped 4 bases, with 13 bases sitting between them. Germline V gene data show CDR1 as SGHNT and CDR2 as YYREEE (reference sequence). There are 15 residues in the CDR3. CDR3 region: CASSSLGASTGELFF. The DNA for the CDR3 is TGTGCCAGCAGCTCCCTTGGGGCTTCCACCGGGGAGCTGTTTTTT. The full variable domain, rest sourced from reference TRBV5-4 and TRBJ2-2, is ETGVTQSPTHLIKTRGQQVTLRCSSQSGHNTVSWYQQALGQGPQFIFQYYREEENGRGNFPPRFSGLQFPNYSSELNVNALELDDSALYLCASSSLGASTGELFFGEGSRLTVL.

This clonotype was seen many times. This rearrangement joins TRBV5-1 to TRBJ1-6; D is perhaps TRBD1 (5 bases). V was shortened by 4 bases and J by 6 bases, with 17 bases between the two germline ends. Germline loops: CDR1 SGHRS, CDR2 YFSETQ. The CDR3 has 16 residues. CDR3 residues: CASSTEPGQGNSPLHF. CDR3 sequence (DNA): TGCGCCAGCAGCACAGAACCCGGCCAGGGTAATTCACCCCTCCACTTT.

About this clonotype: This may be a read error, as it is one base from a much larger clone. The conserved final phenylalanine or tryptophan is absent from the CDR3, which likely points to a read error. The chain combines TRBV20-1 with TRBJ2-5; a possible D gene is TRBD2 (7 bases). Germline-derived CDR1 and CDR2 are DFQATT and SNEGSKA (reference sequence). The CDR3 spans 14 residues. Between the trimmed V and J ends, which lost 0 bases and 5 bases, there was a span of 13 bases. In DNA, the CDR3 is TGCAGTGCTAGAGAAGTCGGGGGGCGGGAGACCCAGTACCTC. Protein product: CSAREVGGRETQYL.